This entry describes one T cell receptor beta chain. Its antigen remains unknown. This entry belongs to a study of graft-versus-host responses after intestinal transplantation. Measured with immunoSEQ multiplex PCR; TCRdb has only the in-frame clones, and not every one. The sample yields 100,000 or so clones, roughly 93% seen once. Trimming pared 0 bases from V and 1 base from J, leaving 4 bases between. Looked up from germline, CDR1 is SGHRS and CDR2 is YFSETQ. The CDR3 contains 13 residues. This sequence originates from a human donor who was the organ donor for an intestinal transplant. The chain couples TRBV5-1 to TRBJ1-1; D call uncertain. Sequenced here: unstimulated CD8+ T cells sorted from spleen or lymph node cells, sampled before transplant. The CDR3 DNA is TGCGCCAGCAGCTTGGACAAGAACACTGAAGCTTTCTTT. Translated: CASSLDKNTEAFF.